Sequencing of this T cell receptor beta chain was carried out in a study of metastatic and nonmetastatic thyroid tumors. Study summary: The study looked at repertoires side by side in blood and in tumor or nodule tissue from malignant and benign thyroid patients. Regarding the study as a whole: Significantly greater TCR beta diversity was reportedly found in malignant thyroid tumors than in benign nodules (in blood and tumor).

No patient had received any treatment before thyroid surgery. From germline, CDR1 is SEHNR and CDR2 FQNEAQ (reference sequence). The CDR3 has 13 residues. The ends were cut back, 2 bases at V and 5 bases at J, with 9 bases in the middle. Original handling: The study's classifier, a distant-metastasis tool for papillary thyroid cancer, was built using CDR3 differences across clinicopathological groups. With MiXCR, TCRdb reprocessed the PCR reads. These V and J calls are TCRdb output, not the study's own analysis. The sample lists 33,000 or so clones, roughly 19% seen once, with about 22% in the top ten. This clone occurred many times. As yet, its antigen is unknown.

The sequenced sample was blood. The genes are TRBV7-9 and TRBJ2-5; D gene ambiguous. This TCR was recovered from a female donor with papillary thyroid cancer or a benign thyroid nodule (not recorded which). Some clones in this sample may be carry-over from other donors' samples. CDR3 region: CASSLTSPETQYF. The CDR3 region has the DNA TGTGCCAGCAGCTTAACCTCGCCGGAGACCCAGTACTTC. The full variable domain, its missing parts supplied by reference TRBV7-9 and TRBJ2-5, is DTGVSQNPRHKITKRGQNVTFRCDPISEHNRLYWYRQTLGQGPEFLTYFQNEAQLEKSRLLSDRFSAERPKGSFSTLEIQRTEQGDSAMYLCASSLTSPETQYFGPGTRLLVL.